These 23 T cell receptor beta chains originate from one sample sequenced in a study of prognosis after radiotherapy for stage I lung cancer. Genomic DNA yielded TCR beta CDR3, amplified by two-round multiplex PCR. Amplification in first-round PCR relied on primers specific to each TRBV and TRBJ gene. TCRdb independently ran MiXCR on the multiplex PCR reads; one entry per CDR3 protein. The data show 14,000 or so distinct CDR3 sequences, 30% seen once. The specimen was PBMCs, collected before or after stereotactic body radiation therapy (not recorded which). The receptors stem from a donor aged 50 or older with non-small cell lung cancer.

A word on this clonotype: A read error may explain this, as a much larger clone is one base away. The V gene is TRBV29-1, the J gene TRBJ1-1, with a weak D call TRBD1 (5 bases). The CDR3 has 13 residues. CDR1 and CDR2 (germline): SQVTM, ANQGSEA. Trimming took off 7 bases at V and 5 bases at J, with 17 bases between the two ends. The CDR3 spells CSDQGPSWTEAFF. CDR3 DNA sequence: TGCAGCGACCAGGGACCTAGTTGGACTGAAGCTTTCTTT.

This clonotype was seen repeatedly, ten times or more. The chain links TRBV28 to TRBJ1-5; no definite D call. Per germline, CDR1 MDHEN and CDR2 SYDVKM. V lost 2 bases to trimming and J lost 10 bases, with 9 bases between them. CDR3 length equals 12 residues. CDR3: CASSLGGLPQHF. As DNA, the CDR3 is TGTGCCAGCAGTTTAGGAGGGCTTCCCCAGCATTTT.

This clonotype was recorded at least ten times. This sequence joins TRBV7-9 and TRBJ2-7, with TRBD1 identical over 10 bases. J gave up 2 bases and V 8 bases, and 3 bases lay outside the gene matches. CDR1 and CDR2 from the germline V gene are SEHNR and FQNEAQ (reference sequence). This CDR3 has 13 residues. This chain's CDR3 is CASADRGPYEQYF. CDR3 coding DNA: TGTGCCAGCGCTGACAGGGGGCCCTACGAGCAGTACTTC.

This clonotype was found many times. The rearrangement joins TRBV5-1 to TRBJ1-1; D is undetermined. The length of the CDR3 is 14 residues. CDR1 and CDR2 (germline): SGHRS, YFSETQ. Between the trimmed V and J ends, which lost 0 bases and 4 bases, there was a span of 10 bases. As DNA, the CDR3 is TGCGCCAGCAGCTTGGAGGGCAGCGGCACTGAAGCTTTCTTT. The encoded protein is CASSLEGSGTEAFF. The entire variable domain, with the rest obtained from reference TRBV5-1 and TRBJ1-1, is as follows: KAGVTQTPRYLIKTRGQQVTLSCSPISGHRSVSWYQQTPGQGLQFLFEYFSETQRNKGNFPGRFSGRQFSNSRSEMNVSTLELGDSALYLCASSLEGSGTEAFFGQGTRLTVV.

Concerning this clonotype: At one end, the junction sequence differs from germline, possibly due to a read error. The chain has TRBV6-1 and TRBJ2-7; weak D call: TRBD1 (6 bases). Per the germline V gene, CDR1 is MNHNS and CDR2 is SASEGT. The CDR3 consists of 15 residues. CDR3 sequence (DNA): TGTGCCAGCAGTGCACAGGGTATCGCTCCTTACGAGAAGTACTTC. It specifies CASSAQGIAPYEKYF.

With respect to this clonotype: A single base is all that separates this from a far larger clone, so a read error is likely. The rearrangement links TRBV7-9 to TRBJ2-1; 8 positions agree with TRBD1. Unmatched junction bases numbered 10, after V lost 4 bases and J lost 14 bases. Germline-derived CDR1 and CDR2 are SEHNR and FQNEAQ (reference sequence). There are 13 residues in the CDR3. The CDR3 DNA reads TGTGCCAGCAGCTCGCTAGGACAGGGCGAGGAGTTCTTC. Protein: CASSSLGQGEEFF.

The genes are TRBV5-1 and TRBJ2-7; a weak D match, TRBD2 (5 bases). This CDR3 has 13 residues. Trimming shortened V by 2 bases and J by 13 bases, and 19 bases separated the two germline ends. The germline gives CDR1 SGHRS, CDR2 YFSETQ. Written as DNA, the CDR3 is TGCGCCAGCAGCTTAAGAGGGTCTTACGATCATTACTTC. This encodes CASSLRGSYDHYF. Filled out from reference TRBV5-1 and TRBJ2-7, the complete variable domain reads KAGVTQTPRYLIKTRGQQVTLSCSPISGHRSVSWYQQTPGQGLQFLFEYFSETQRNKGNFPGRFSGRQFSNSRSEMNVSTLELGDSALYLCASSLRGSYDHYFGPGTRLTVT.

In its sample, this clonotype is medium-sized. The V gene is TRBV4-1, the J gene TRBJ1-2; tentative D call: TRBD1 (5 bases). This CDR3 contains 16 residues. The V end was cut by 3 bases, the J end by 3 bases, with 17 bases between. The V gene's germline CDR1 is MGHRA and CDR2 YSYEKL. The CDR3 sequence is CASSQAGTSGDYGYTF. CDR3 sequence (DNA): TGCGCCAGCAGCCAGGCTGGGACTTCAGGCGACTATGGCTACACCTTC.

This clonotype was seen ten or more times. The chain has TRBV6-1 and TRBJ1-5; possibly TRBD1 for D (6 bases). The V gene lost 8 bases and the J gene lost 0 bases, with 14 bases spanning the gap. The germline gives CDR1 MNHNS, CDR2 SASEGT. The CDR3 spans 15 residues. The CDR3 loop reads CASEAGANSNQPQHF. As DNA, the CDR3 is TGTGCCAGCGAAGCAGGGGCTAATAGCAATCAGCCCCAGCATTTT.

J is TRBJ2-5 and V is TRBV6-2 or TRBV6-3; D ambiguous. Germline values: CDR1 MNHEY, CDR2 SVGEGT. The CDR3 is 13 amino acids. V was trimmed by 6 bases and J by 0 bases, leaving 8 bases between them. CDR3 nucleotide sequence: TGTGCCAGCAGGGGCGTGAACCAAGAGACCCAGTACTTC. Residues: CASRGVNQETQYF.

The chain uses TRBV28 and TRBJ2-7; 8 bases are shared with TRBD1. With 7 bases clipped from V and 0 bases from J, the junction kept 5 bases outside the gene matches. The CDR3 has 14 residues. Germline CDR1 and CDR2: MDHEN and SYDVKM. DNA for the CDR3: TGTGCCAGCATAAGGACAGGGAACTCCTACGAGCAGTACTTC. It encodes CASIRTGNSYEQYF.

This clonotype ranks as medium-sized. The V gene is TRBV5-1, the J gene TRBJ2-1; unclear D gene. The CDR3 contains 14 residues. The germline gives CDR1 SGHRS, CDR2 YFSETQ. V lost 2 bases, J lost 4 bases, and 10 bases lay in between. The DNA of the CDR3 is TGCGCCAGCAGCTTCGACGCCTTTTACAATGAGCAGTTCTTC. This codes for CASSFDAFYNEQFF.

This clonotype counts as medium-sized. The chain recombines TRBV2 with TRBJ2-1; unclear D gene. Germline assignment: CDR1 SNHLY and CDR2 FYNNEI. The CDR3 totals 13 residues. Between the trimmed V and J ends, which lost 7 bases and 5 bases, there was a span of 12 bases. The CDR3: CASTQDGDNEQFF. As DNA, the CDR3 is TGTGCCAGCACCCAAGATGGAGACAATGAGCAGTTCTTC.

By its share, this clonotype is large. This sequence joins TRBV6-8 and TRBJ1-6; D ambiguous. The CDR3 runs 13 residues. The V end was cut by 8 bases, the J end by 7 bases, with 12 bases between. Germline-derived CDR1 and CDR2 are MNHGY and SAAAGT. CDR3 sequence (DNA): TGTGCCAGCCTGGAGGTTGGAAATTCACCCCTCCACTTT. Translated: CASLEVGNSPLHF.

This clonotype came up many times. The chain recombines TRBV5-6 with TRBJ2-7; D gene ambiguous. The CDR3 length is 15 residues. In germline, CDR1 is SGHDT, CDR2 YYEEEE. The germline V and J ends were trimmed by 4 bases and 6 bases, with 20 bases remaining between them. CDR3 loop: CASSMLQSTLIEQYF. The CDR3 nucleotides read TGTGCCAGCAGCATGCTACAGAGTACGTTGATCGAGCAGTACTTC.

This clonotype was detected ten times or more. The rearrangement uses TRBV7-3 and TRBJ1-2; the match to TRBD1 covers 11 bases. Trimming cost V 1 base and J 1 base; bases outside gene matches: 11. The CDR3 covers 19 residues. In germline, CDR1 is SGHTA, CDR2 FQGTGA. The CDR3 coding sequence is TGTGCCAGCAGCTTAATTTTACCTGCGGGACAGGGGGATAACTATGGCTACACCTTC. This encodes CASSLILPAGQGDNYGYTF. The variable domain in full, with the rest retrieved from reference TRBV7-3 and TRBJ1-2, is GAGVSQTPSNKVTEKGKYVELRCDPISGHTALYWYRQSLGQGPEFLIYFQGTGAADDSGLPNDRFFAVRPEGSVSTLKIQRTERGDSAVYLCASSLILPAGQGDNYGYTFGSGTRLTVV.

Of note for this clonotype: This likely came from a read error, as a far larger clone is one base away. V is TRBV19 and J is TRBJ2-1; D possibly uses TRBD1 or TRBD2 (6 bases each). Trimming removed 4 bases at V and 10 bases at J, with 14 bases between. The CDR3 contains 13 residues. The germline V gene has CDR1 LNHDA and CDR2 SQIVND (reference sequence). The CDR3 sequence is CASSNREAVEQFF. The CDR3 DNA follows: TGTGCCAGTAGTAACAGGGAGGCGGTCGAGCAGTTCTTC.

This clonotype has a count of ten or more. The V and J genes are TRBV18 and TRBJ2-5; tentative D call: TRBD1 (5 bases). The CDR3 consists of 15 residues. Germline V CDR1 and CDR2: KGHSH, LQKENI. Deletions cut 0 bases from V and 2 bases from J, with 10 bases between. Written as DNA, the CDR3 is TGTGCCAGCTCACCACCGGGCAGGGAACAAGAGACCCAGTACTTC. As protein: CASSPPGREQETQYF.

Remarks on this clonotype: Its ends do not fully match the called genes, so a read error is possible. CDR3 DNA sequence: TGCGCCAGCGGCCAGGATCGCTCAGGACTCTTGGGAAACACCATATATTTT. It translates to CASGQDRSGLLGNTIYF. V is TRBV4-1 and J is TRBJ1-3; D is undetermined. The germline gives CDR1 MGHRA, CDR2 YSYEKL. This CDR3 region has 17 residues.

About this clonotype: A far larger clone is only one base removed, so a read error is likely. The gene calls are TRBV6-5 and TRBJ2-2; D ambiguous. V was pared by 5 bases and J by 5 bases, with 12 bases between. The germline CDR1 and CDR2 sequences are MNHEY and SVGAGI. The CDR3 is 14 amino acids. In DNA, the CDR3 is TGTGCCAGCAGTCGAATGGTTCGGACCGGGGAGCTGTTTTTT. It is translated as CASSRMVRTGELFF.

As to this clonotype: Being one base from a much bigger clone, this may be a read error. The J gene is TRBJ2-7, the V gene TRBV29-1; the D gene is possibly TRBD2 (5 bases). Trimming pared 4 bases from V and 1 base from J, leaving 14 bases between. This CDR3 is built from 14 residues. Germline V gives CDR1 SQVTM, CDR2 ANQGSEA. The CDR3 nucleotides read TGCAGCGTTGCCCCAGCGGAAGCGTCCTACGAGCAGTACTTC. Its translation is CSVAPAEASYEQYF.

This clonotype was found many times. The genes are TRBV9 and TRBJ1-3, with D possibly being TRBD1 (6 bases). Germline-derived CDR1 and CDR2 are SGDLS and YYNGEE. This CDR3 has 15 residues. V lost 3 bases to trimming and J lost 2 bases, with 12 bases between them. CDR3 nucleotide sequence: TGTGCCAGCAGCGCAACGCGGGGGCCTGGAAACACCATATATTTT. Amino acid sequence: CASSATRGPGNTIYF.

There are many counts of this clonotype. The chain links TRBV9 to TRBJ2-3; D remains ambiguous. V was cut by 4 bases and J by 6 bases, with 6 bases left in between. The CDR3 length is 11 residues. Germline CDR1 is SGDLS and CDR2 is YYNGEE. The CDR3 protein is CASSSYDTQYF. Written as DNA, the CDR3 is TGTGCCAGCAGCTCATATGATACGCAGTATTTT.